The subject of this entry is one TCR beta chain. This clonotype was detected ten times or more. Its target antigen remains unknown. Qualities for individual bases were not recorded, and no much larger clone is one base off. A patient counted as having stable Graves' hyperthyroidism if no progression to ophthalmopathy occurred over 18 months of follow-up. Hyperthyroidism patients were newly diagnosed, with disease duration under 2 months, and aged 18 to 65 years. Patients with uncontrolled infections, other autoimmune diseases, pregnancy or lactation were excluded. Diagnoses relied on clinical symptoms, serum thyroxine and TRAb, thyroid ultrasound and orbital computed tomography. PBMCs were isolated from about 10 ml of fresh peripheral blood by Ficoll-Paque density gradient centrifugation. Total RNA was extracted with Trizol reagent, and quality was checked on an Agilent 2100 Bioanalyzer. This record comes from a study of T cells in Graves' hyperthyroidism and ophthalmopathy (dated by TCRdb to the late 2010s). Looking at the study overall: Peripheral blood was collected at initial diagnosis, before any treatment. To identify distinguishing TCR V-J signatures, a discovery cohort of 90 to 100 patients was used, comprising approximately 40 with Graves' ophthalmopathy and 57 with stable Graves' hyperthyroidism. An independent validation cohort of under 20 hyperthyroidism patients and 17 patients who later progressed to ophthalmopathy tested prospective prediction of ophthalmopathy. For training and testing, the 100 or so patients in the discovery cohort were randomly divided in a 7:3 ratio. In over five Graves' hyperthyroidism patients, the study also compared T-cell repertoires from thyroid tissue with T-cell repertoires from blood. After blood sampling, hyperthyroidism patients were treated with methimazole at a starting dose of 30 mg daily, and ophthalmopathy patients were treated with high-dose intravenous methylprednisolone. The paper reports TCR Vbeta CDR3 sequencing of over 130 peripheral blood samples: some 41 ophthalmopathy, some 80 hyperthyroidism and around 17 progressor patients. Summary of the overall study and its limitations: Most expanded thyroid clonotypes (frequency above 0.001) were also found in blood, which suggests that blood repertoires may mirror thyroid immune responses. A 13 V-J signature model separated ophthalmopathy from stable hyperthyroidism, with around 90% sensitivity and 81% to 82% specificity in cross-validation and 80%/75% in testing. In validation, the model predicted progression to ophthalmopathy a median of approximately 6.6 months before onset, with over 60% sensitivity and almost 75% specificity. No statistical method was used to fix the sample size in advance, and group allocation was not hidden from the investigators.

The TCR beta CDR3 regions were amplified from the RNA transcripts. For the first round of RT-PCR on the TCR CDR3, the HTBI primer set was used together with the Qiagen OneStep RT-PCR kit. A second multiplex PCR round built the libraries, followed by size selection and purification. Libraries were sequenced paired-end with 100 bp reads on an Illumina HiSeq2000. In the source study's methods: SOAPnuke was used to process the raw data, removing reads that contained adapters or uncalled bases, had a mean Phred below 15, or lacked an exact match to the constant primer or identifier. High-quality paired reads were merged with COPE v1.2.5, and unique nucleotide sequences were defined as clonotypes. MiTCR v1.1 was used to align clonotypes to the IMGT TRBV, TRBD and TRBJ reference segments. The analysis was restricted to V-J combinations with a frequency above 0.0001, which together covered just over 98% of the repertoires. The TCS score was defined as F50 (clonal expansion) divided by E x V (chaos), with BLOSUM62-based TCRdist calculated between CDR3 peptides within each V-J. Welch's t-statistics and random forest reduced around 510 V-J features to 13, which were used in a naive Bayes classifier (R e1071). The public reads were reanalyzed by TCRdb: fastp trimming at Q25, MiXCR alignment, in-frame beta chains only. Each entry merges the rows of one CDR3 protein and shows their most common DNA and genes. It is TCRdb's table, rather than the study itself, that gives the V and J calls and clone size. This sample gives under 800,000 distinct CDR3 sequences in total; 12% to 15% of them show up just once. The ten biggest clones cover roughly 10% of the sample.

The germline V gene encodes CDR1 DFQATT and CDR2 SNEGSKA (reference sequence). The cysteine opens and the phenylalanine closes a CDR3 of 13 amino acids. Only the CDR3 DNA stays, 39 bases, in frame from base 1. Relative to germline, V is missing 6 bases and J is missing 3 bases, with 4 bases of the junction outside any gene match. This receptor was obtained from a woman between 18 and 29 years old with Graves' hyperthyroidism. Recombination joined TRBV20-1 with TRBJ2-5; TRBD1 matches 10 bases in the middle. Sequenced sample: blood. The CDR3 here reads CSATGQGKETQYF. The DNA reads TGCAGTGCAACGGGACAGGGGAAAGAGACCCAGTACTTC.